Only a few counts were recorded for the clone carrying this TCR beta chain. Its specificity is unknown. Germline CDR1 reads SEHNR; CDR2 reads FQNEAQ (reference sequence). Trimming left V 4 bases short and J 4 bases short, with 8 bases between. The CDR3 has 12 residues. The entry originates in a study of CD8+ T cells in alopecia areata. Study at large: The study gave treated patients oral tofacitinib at 5 to 10 mg twice daily.

Study observations and caveats: Normal skin contains resident alphabeta T cells, and these are also sequenced in scalp samples.

Sequencing used cDNA as its template, made by extracting RNA and reverse transcribing it. The assay was immunoSEQ multiplex PCR, and TCRdb's table has in-frame clones only and misses some. The table has approximately 140,000 clones, about 90% seen once. The TCR sequence derives from a human donor with alopecia areata. The sequences come from CD8+ T cells sorted from blood, collected at week 0. The chain carries TRBV7-9 and TRBJ2-7; D uncertain. CDR3 amino acids: CASSSLRYEQYF. The CDR3 region has the DNA TGTGCCAGCAGCTCGCTAAGGTACGAGCAGTACTTC.